This T cell receptor (beta chain) stems from a study of T cells in Graves' hyperthyroidism and ophthalmopathy. Study background: Peripheral blood was taken when the disease was first diagnosed, before any treatment began.

This clonotype showed up many times. The germline V gene encodes CDR1 SNHLY and CDR2 FYNNEI. The V and J ends lost 2 bases and 7 bases respectively, with 12 bases between them. CDR3 length: 14 amino acids. TCR beta CDR3 regions were amplified from RNA. Using the HTBI primer set, a first-round RT-PCR was run on the TCR CDR3. TCRdb recomputed calls from the multiplex PCR reads with MiXCR, one row per CDR3 protein. The sample has fewer than 250,000 distinct CDR3 sequences, over 15% seen once. Sequenced: blood. The chain uses TRBV2 and TRBJ2-1; unclear D gene. This sequence originates from a man aged 45-65 years with Graves' hyperthyroidism. CDR3 loop: CASSESVARNEQFF. In nucleotides, the CDR3 is TGTGCCAGCAGTGAAAGCGTCGCCAGGAATGAGCAGTTCTTC.